Below, 8 T cell receptor beta chains from the same sample are listed, as sequenced in a study of OX40 agonist ivuxolimab in advanced cancers. Measured with immunoSEQ multiplex PCR; TCRdb has only the in-frame clones, and not every one. The sample yields 98,000 or so clones, less than 90% seen once. Here the sequenced sample was CD4+ or CD8+ T cells sorted from blood, taken in a trial of the OX40 agonist ivuxolimab. These receptors all stem from an adult with an advanced solid tumor such as melanoma, head and neck, liver or kidney cancer.

This chain links TRBV7-3 with TRBJ2-6; no definite D call. Trimming left V 6 bases short and J 0 bases short, with 3 bases between. The CDR3 is made up of 13 amino acids. CDR1 and CDR2 (germline): SGHTA, FQGTGA. Here the CDR3 reads CASRTSGANVLTF. CDR3 nucleotides: TGTGCCAGCAGAACCTCTGGGGCCAACGTCCTGACTTTC.

The V call is TRBV10-3, the J call TRBJ2-6, with D possibly TRBD2 on 6 matching bases. This CDR3 is built from 19 residues. Germline lookup yields CDR1 ENHRY and CDR2 SYGVKD. Trimming shortened V by 6 bases and J by 0 bases, and 21 bases separated the two germline ends. The chain's CDR3 is CAIRPAARDGSSGANVLTF. The CDR3 bases are TGTGCCATCAGACCCGCGGCGCGGGACGGGAGCTCTGGGGCCAACGTCCTGACTTTC.

The rearrangement uses TRBV30 and TRBJ2-1; 11 nucleotides match TRBD2. After removal of 5 bases from V and 5 bases from J, the junction contained 5 bases not matched to a gene. Germline CDR1 GTSNPN, CDR2 SVGIG (reference sequence). The CDR3 runs 14 residues. As DNA, the CDR3 is TGTGCCTGGCGGACTAGCGGGCTCGACAATGAGCAGTTCTTC. This gives the protein CAWRTSGLDNEQFF.

This chain connects TRBV14 to TRBJ2-5; 8 positions match TRBD2. The CDR3 is 16 amino acids. V gave up 4 bases and J gave up 5 bases; unmatched junction bases: 12. The V gene's germline CDR1 is SGHDN and CDR2 FVKESK. In nucleotides, the CDR3 is TGTGCCAGCAGCCCCCGTCGGGGGGGAGTCGGGGAGACCCAGTACTTC. Protein sequence: CASSPRRGGVGETQYF.

V gene TRBV19 combines with J gene TRBJ2-2; TRBD1 or TRBD2 may be the D gene (5 bases each). The CDR3 sequence is 14 residues long. Trimming removed 4 bases at V and 5 bases at J, with 11 bases between. In germline, CDR1 is LNHDA, CDR2 SQIVND (reference sequence). The chain's CDR3 is CASSRGVGTGELFF. Written as DNA, the CDR3 is TGTGCCAGTAGTAGAGGGGTAGGGACCGGGGAGCTGTTTTTT.

This clone occurred once. The chain joins TRBV19 to TRBJ1-2; D uncertain. The V gene lost 7 bases and the J gene lost 1 base, with 16 bases spanning the gap. Germline values: CDR1 LNHDA, CDR2 SQIVND (reference sequence). The CDR3 spans 15 residues. The CDR3 protein is CASTLTSGDNYGYTF. For the CDR3, the DNA is TGTGCCAGTACTCTCACTTCCGGAGATAACTATGGCTACACCTTC.

The rearrangement links TRBV6-4 to TRBJ1-2; 7 bases match TRBD1. Trimming cost V 8 bases and J 3 bases; bases outside gene matches: 6. The CDR3 contains 13 residues. CDR1 is MRHNA, CDR2 SNTAGT, per germline. The DNA for the CDR3 is TGTGCCAGCCCACGGGGGACAGACTATGGCTACACCTTC. This sequence encodes CASPRGTDYGYTF.

The rearrangement links TRBV30 to TRBJ1-5, with D possibly matching TRBD1 (5 bases). This CDR3 is 14 amino acids long. V was shortened by 1 base and J by 4 bases, with 11 bases between the two germline ends. The germline gives CDR1 GTSNPN, CDR2 SVGIG (reference sequence). The CDR3 protein is CAWSETWGNQPQHF. The CDR3 DNA follows: TGTGCCTGGAGTGAGACCTGGGGGAATCAGCCCCAGCATTTT. The full variable domain, in which reference TRBV30 and TRBJ1-5 provide the parts outside the CDR3, is SQTIHQWPATLVQPVGSPLSLECTVEGTSNPNLYWYRQAAGRGLQLLFYSVGIGQISSEVPQNLSASRPQDRQFILSSKKLLLSDSGFYLCAWSETWGNQPQHFGDGTRLSIL.